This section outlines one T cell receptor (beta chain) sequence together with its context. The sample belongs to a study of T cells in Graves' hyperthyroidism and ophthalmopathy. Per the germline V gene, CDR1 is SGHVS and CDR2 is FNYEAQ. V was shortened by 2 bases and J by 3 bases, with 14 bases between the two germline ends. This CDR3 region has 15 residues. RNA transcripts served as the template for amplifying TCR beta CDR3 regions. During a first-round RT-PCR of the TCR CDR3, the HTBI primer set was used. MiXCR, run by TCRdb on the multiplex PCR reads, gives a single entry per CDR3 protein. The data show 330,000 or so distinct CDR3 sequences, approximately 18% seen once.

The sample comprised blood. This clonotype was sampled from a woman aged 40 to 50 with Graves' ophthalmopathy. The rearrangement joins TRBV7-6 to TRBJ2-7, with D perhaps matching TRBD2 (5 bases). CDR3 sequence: CASSLNRDGSYEQYF. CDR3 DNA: TGTGCCAGCAGCTTAAACCGGGATGGGAGCTACGAGCAGTACTTC.